These 20 T cell receptor beta chains originate from one sample sequenced in a study of CD8 T cells in Susac syndrome. RNA, at roughly 0.5 to 1 ug, was reverse transcribed with random hexamers. One entry per CDR3 protein results from TCRdb running MiXCR on the immunoSEQ multiplex PCR reads. Here the sample spans under 350,000 distinct CDR3 sequences, roughly nine tenths being singletons. The sequenced sample was CD4+ T cells from PBMCs. All receptors derive from a human donor with multiple sclerosis.

This chain connects TRBV29-1 to TRBJ2-3, with D perhaps TRBD1 or TRBD2 (5 bases each). The CDR3 has 11 amino acids. V was shortened by 8 bases and J by 6 bases, with 12 bases between the two germline ends. Per the germline V gene, CDR1 is SQVTM and CDR2 is ANQGSEA. The CDR3 DNA is TGCAGCTTTGCATGGGGGGATACGCAGTATTTT. The encoded protein is CSFAWGDTQYF.

The CDR3 nucleotides read TGTGCCAGCAGTTTACTGGCCCCTGGACGTGACGAGCAGTACTTC. This gives the protein CASSLLAPGRDEQYF. The genes are TRBV12-3 or TRBV12-4 and TRBJ2-7; no firm D call. The CDR3 extends over 15 amino acids. V was trimmed by 2 bases and J by 5 bases, leaving 16 bases between them.

V gene TRBV9 combines with J gene TRBJ2-5; D remains unclear. With 0 bases removed from V and 10 bases from J, the gap between germline ends came to 19 bases. The CDR3 loop spans 15 amino acids. CDR1 SGDLS and CDR2 YYNGEE come from the germline V gene. This CDR3 reads CASSVDLESRHDQYF. CDR3 DNA sequence: TGTGCCAGCAGCGTAGATCTAGAATCAAGACATGACCAGTACTTC.

V is TRBV4-3 and J is TRBJ2-2; 11 bases are a match to TRBD2. The CDR3 contains 16 residues. The germline V gene encodes CDR1 LGHNA and CDR2 YSLEER. J gave up 6 bases and V 2 bases, and 5 bases lay outside the gene matches. The chain's CDR3 is CASSQFYSGRAGELFF. In DNA form, the CDR3 reads TGCGCCAGCAGCCAATTCTATAGCGGGAGGGCCGGGGAGCTGTTTTTT.

This clonotype was seen just once. The chain employs TRBV29-1 and TRBJ2-3, with D possibly being TRBD2 (6 bases). Trimming left V 2 bases short and J 5 bases short, with 17 bases between. The CDR3 runs to 15 residues. Germline-derived CDR1 and CDR2 are SQVTM and ANQGSEA. The CDR3 loop reads CSVETLGTPGDTQYF. In nucleotides, the CDR3 is TGCAGCGTTGAAACCTTAGGGACTCCCGGAGATACGCAGTATTTT.

The V gene is TRBV2, the J gene TRBJ2-7; maybe TRBD1 (6 bases). CDR1 is SNHLY, CDR2 FYNNEI, per germline. V was trimmed by 7 bases and J by 0 bases, leaving 16 bases between them. There are 15 residues in the CDR3. The CDR3 region is CASMAQGGSSYEQYF. The CDR3 DNA sequence: TGTGCCAGCATGGCACAGGGCGGTAGCTCCTACGAGCAGTACTTC.

V usage is TRBV23-1 and J usage is TRBJ1-2; no clear D gene. TRBV23-1 is an ORF, and what it does is uncertain. The CDR3 is 15 amino acids. Trimming removed 0 bases at V and 2 bases at J, with 10 bases between. The CDR3 is CASSQSPRPNYGYTF. CDR3 coding DNA: TGCGCCAGCAGTCAATCCCCGCGGCCGAACTATGGCTACACCTTC.

The chain is built from TRBV24-1 and TRBJ1-1; D is unclear. CDR1 and CDR2 (germline): KGHDR, SFDVKD. CDR3 length: 17 residues. Trimming stripped 0 bases from V and 2 bases from J, with 15 bases between. DNA of the CDR3: TGTGCCACCAGTGATTTGAAGGTGGCCAGATACAACACTGAAGCTTTCTTT. It encodes CATSDLKVARYNTEAFF.

The rearrangement links TRBV7-3 to TRBJ1-1; tentatively, D is TRBD1 (5 bases). Germline V gene sequence: CDR1 SGHTA, CDR2 FQGTGA. The CDR3 contains 14 residues. V was trimmed by 3 bases and J by 4 bases, leaving 12 bases between them. The CDR3 protein is CASSLWGVGTEAFF. For the CDR3, the DNA is TGTGCCAGCAGCTTGTGGGGGGTGGGCACTGAAGCTTTCTTT.

This chain connects TRBV20-1 to TRBJ2-7; 10 positions agree with TRBD1. Germline V lookup: CDR1 DFQATT, CDR2 SNEGSKA (reference sequence). The junction had 10 bases not matched to a gene; V was cut back by 6 bases and J by 5 bases. CDR3 size: 14 residues. The CDR3, as DNA: TGCAGTGCCGTGAGGGACAGGGGTCGCAACGAGCAGTACTTC. Protein product: CSAVRDRGRNEQYF.

This clonotype was counted a few times. The V and J genes are TRBV18 and TRBJ2-1; tentatively, D is TRBD2 (5 bases). Trimming stripped 4 bases from V and 0 bases from J, with 10 bases between. CDR3 length: 15 residues. Germline lookup yields CDR1 KGHSH and CDR2 LQKENI. In DNA form, the CDR3 reads TGTGCCAGCTCACTGGCGGGCGCCTCCTACAATGAGCAGTTCTTC. It is translated as CASSLAGASYNEQFF.

The chain employs TRBV5-1 and TRBJ2-1, with a tentative D call TRBD1 (5 bases). The V end was cut by 4 bases, the J end by 5 bases, with 10 bases between. Germline V gene sequence: CDR1 SGHRS, CDR2 YFSETQ. The CDR3 contains 13 residues. In DNA, the CDR3 is TGCGCCAGCAGCCCACAGGTTAACAATGAGCAGTTCTTC. Its protein is CASSPQVNNEQFF. The full variable domain, completed using reference TRBV5-1 and TRBJ2-1, is KAGVTQTPRYLIKTRGQQVTLSCSPISGHRSVSWYQQTPGQGLQFLFEYFSETQRNKGNFPGRFSGRQFSNSRSEMNVSTLELGDSALYLCASSPQVNNEQFFGPGTRLTVL.

This clonotype was found once. This rearrangement joins TRBV5-1 to TRBJ2-7; 8 nucleotides line up with TRBD2. The germline CDR1 and CDR2 sequences are SGHRS and YFSETQ. The CDR3 runs 14 residues. With V trimmed by 5 bases and J by 5 bases, 9 bases remained unmatched. CDR3 amino acids: CASSPGQRGNEQYF. CDR3 bases: TGCGCCAGCAGTCCCGGACAGCGGGGGAACGAGCAGTACTTC.

The chain has TRBV5-4 and TRBJ2-1, with TRBD2 matching over 10 bases. Germline values: CDR1 SGHNT, CDR2 YYREEE (reference sequence). The CDR3 spans 18 residues. The ends lost 3 bases at V and 5 bases at J; junction bases unmatched: 14. The CDR3 nucleotides read TGTGCCAGCAGCTCTCTAGCGGGAGCTTATCGCGCCAACAATGAGCAGTTCTTC. It encodes CASSSLAGAYRANNEQFF.

The chain combines TRBV19 with TRBJ1-5; 9 bases align to TRBD1. Per the germline V gene, CDR1 is LNHDA and CDR2 is SQIVND (reference sequence). The V gene end was trimmed by 3 bases and the J gene end by 3 bases; junction bases not matched to a gene: 15. The CDR3 has 19 residues. The CDR3 spells CASSIFPTPRTGDNQPQHF. The CDR3, as DNA: TGTGCCAGTAGTATCTTCCCGACACCTCGGACAGGGGACAATCAGCCCCAGCATTTT.

The chain recombines TRBV27 with TRBJ2-3; no definite D call. The CDR3 contains 15 residues. Trimming removed 6 bases from V and 0 bases from J, with 13 bases in between. Germline CDR1 reads MNHEY; CDR2 reads SMNVEV (reference sequence). This chain's CDR3 is CASSRKATSTDTQYF. The CDR3 DNA is TGTGCCAGCAGCCGAAAGGCTACTAGCACAGATACGCAGTATTTT.

The chain carries TRBV15 and TRBJ1-5; the match to TRBD1 covers 9 bases. CDR1 is LNHNV and CDR2 is YYDKDF in the germline V gene (reference sequence). Trimming took 3 bases from V and 6 from J; bases not matched to a gene: 12. This CDR3 region has 17 residues. As DNA, the CDR3 is TGTGCCACCAGCAGCGGAAGGGGACAGGGTCGGGTTCAGCCCCAGCATTTT. Translation gives CATSSGRGQGRVQPQHF. The complete variable domain, with remaining parts taken from reference TRBV15 and TRBJ1-5, reads DAMVIQNPRYQVTQFGKPVTLSCSQTLNHNVMYWYQQKSSQAPKLLFHYYDKDFNNEADTPDNFQSRRPNTSFCFLDIRSPGLGDTAMYLCATSSGRGQGRVQPQHFGDGTRLSIL.

This chain links TRBV5-1 with TRBJ2-3, with a tentative D call TRBD2 (5 bases). The CDR3 totals 15 residues. CDR1 SGHRS and CDR2 YFSETQ come from the germline V gene. V was shortened by 4 bases and J by 0 bases, with 12 bases between the two germline ends. In DNA form, the CDR3 reads TGCGCCAGCAGCCCACTAGTACATAGCACAGATACGCAGTATTTT. Residues: CASSPLVHSTDTQYF.

The J gene is TRBJ2-1, the V gene TRBV18; D not certain. This CDR3 has 14 residues. V was trimmed by 3 bases and J by 2 bases, leaving 8 bases between them. CDR1 is KGHSH, CDR2 LQKENI, per germline. The CDR3, as DNA: TGTGCCAGCTCACCTAACGGACCCTACAATGAGCAGTTCTTC. This codes for CASSPNGPYNEQFF.

This clonotype was observed once. The chain is built from TRBV4-3 and TRBJ2-4, with 7 bases identical to TRBD1. Germline CDR1 is LGHNA and CDR2 is YSLEER. The CDR3 length is 13 residues. V was clipped by 0 bases and J by 11 bases; unmatched bases: 4. The CDR3 here is CASSQEPRGLQYF. The DNA of the CDR3 is TGCGCCAGCAGCCAAGAACCGAGGGGGCTTCAGTACTTC.